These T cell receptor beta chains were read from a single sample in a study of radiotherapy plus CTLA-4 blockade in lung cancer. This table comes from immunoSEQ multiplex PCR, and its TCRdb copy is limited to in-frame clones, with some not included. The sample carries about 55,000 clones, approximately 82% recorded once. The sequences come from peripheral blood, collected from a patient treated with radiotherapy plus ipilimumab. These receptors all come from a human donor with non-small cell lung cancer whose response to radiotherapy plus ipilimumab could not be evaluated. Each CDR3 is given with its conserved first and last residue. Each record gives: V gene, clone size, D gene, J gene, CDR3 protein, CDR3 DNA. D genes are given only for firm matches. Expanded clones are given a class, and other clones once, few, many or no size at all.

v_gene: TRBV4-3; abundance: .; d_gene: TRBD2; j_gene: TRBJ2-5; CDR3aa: CASSPDGRGGRETQYF; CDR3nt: TGCGCCAGCAGCCCCGATGGGCGGGGGGGCCGAGAGACCCAGTACTTC
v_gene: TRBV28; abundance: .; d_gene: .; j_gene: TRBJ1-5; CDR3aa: CASRRGSDRRAQHF; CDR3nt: TGTGCCAGCAGGAGAGGGTCAGACCGAAGAGCCCAGCATTTT
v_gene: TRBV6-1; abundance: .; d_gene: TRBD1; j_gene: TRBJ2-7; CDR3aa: CASVGTGLYEQYF; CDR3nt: TGTGCCAGCGTCGGGACAGGCCTGTACGAGCAGTACTTC
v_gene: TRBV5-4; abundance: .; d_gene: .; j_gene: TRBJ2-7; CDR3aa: CASSLGRGPGFYEQYF; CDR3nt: TGTGCCAGCAGCTTGGGGCGGGGGCCAGGATTCTACGAGCAGTACTTC
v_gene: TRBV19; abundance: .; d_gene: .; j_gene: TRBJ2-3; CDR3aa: CASSIEKGRDTQYF; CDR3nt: TGTGCCAGTAGTATAGAAAAGGGGAGGGATACGCAGTATTTT
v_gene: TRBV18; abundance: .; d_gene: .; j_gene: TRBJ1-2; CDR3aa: CASSPPEGRNYGYTF; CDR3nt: TGTGCCAGCTCACCACCGGAGGGGAGGAACTATGGCTACACCTTC
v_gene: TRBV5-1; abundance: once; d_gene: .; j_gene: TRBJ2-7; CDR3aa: CASSQGYEQYF; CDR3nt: TGCGCCAGCAGCCAGGGCTACGAGCAGTACTTC
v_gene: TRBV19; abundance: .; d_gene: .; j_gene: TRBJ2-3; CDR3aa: CASTPTHPDTQYF; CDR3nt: TGTGCCAGTACCCCAACACACCCAGATACGCAGTATTTT
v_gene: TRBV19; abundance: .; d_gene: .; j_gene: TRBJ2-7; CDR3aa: CASNPQSGQTYEQYF; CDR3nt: TGTGCCAGTAACCCCCAAAGCGGCCAAACCTACGAGCAGTACTTC
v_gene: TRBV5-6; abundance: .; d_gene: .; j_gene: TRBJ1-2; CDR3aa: CASSSRGGGTYGYTF; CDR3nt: TGTGCCAGCAGCTCCCGGGGGGGCGGAACCTATGGCTACACCTTC
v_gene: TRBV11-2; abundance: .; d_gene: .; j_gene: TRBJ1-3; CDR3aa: CASSPQGGTTAGNTIYF; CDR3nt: TGTGCCAGCAGCCCCCAAGGAGGAACTACGGCGGGAAACACCATATATTTT
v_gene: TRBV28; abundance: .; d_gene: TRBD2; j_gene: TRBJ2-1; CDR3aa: CASSSGTSPNEQFF; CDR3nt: TGTGCCAGCAGCTCCGGGACTAGCCCCAATGAGCAGTTCTTC
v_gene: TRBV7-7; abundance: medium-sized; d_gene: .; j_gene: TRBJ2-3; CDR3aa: CASSLAGEPTDTQYF; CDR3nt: TGTGCCAGCAGCTTAGCGGGAGAGCCCACAGATACGCAGTATTTT
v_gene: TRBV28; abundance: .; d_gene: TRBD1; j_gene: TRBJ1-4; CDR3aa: CASSFRTGSSEKLFF; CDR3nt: TGTGCCAGCAGTTTTCGGACAGGCTCGAGTGAAAAACTGTTTTTT
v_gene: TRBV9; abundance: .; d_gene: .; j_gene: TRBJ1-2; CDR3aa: CASSRGGAKFLYGYTF; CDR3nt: TGTGCCAGCAGTAGGGGGGGGGCGAAATTTCTCTATGGCTACACCTTC
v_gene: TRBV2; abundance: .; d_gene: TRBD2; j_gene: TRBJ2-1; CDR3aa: CASSGTTGLAGGEQFF; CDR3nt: TGTGCCAGCAGTGGTACAACTGGACTAGCGGGAGGGGAGCAGTTCTTC
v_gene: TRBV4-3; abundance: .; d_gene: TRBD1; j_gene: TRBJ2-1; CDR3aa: CASSQDGTGTYYNEQFF; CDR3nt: TGCGCCAGCAGCCAAGACGGGACAGGGACCTACTACAATGAGCAGTTCTTC
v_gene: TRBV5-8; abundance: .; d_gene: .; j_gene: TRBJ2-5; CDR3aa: CAWTPSAWENMPPYF; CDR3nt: TGTGCCTGGACCCCAAGCGCGTGGGAGAATATGCCCCCGTACTTC
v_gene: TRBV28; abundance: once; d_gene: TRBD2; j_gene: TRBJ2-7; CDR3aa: CASSRLAGVVEQYF; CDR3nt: TGTGCCAGCAGTCGACTAGCGGGAGTGGTCGAGCAGTACTTC
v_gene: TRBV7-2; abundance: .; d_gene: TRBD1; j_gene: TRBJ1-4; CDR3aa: CASSPAPGTGDEKLFF; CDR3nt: TGTGCCAGCAGCCCCGCGCCGGGGACAGGGGATGAAAAACTGTTTTTT
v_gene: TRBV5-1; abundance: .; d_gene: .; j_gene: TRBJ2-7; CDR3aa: CASSFGDTRSYEQYF; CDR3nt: TGCGCCAGCAGCTTCGGGGACACGCGCTCCTACGAGCAGTACTTC
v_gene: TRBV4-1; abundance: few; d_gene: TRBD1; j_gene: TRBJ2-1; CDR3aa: CASSQERTGGLGEQFF; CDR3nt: TGCGCCAGCAGCCAAGAGAGGACAGGGGGCTTGGGTGAGCAGTTCTTC
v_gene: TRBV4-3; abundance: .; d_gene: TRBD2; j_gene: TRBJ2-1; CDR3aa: CASSPLAGDGNEQFF; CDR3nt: TGCGCCAGCAGCCCCCTAGCGGGAGACGGGAATGAGCAGTTCTTC
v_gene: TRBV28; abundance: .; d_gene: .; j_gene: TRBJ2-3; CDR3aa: CASSLGELLTDTQYF; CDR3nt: TGTGCCAGCAGTTTAGGGGAGCTACTCACAGATACGCAGTATTTT
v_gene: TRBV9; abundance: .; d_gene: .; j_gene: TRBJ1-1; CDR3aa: CASNDLRGAGEAFF; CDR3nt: TGTGCCAGCAACGACCTACGGGGGGCGGGTGAAGCTTTCTTT
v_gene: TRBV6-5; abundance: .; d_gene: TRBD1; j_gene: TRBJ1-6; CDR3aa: CASSSATGGNSPLHF; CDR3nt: TGTGCCAGCAGTTCCGCGACAGGGGGAAACTCACCCCTCCACTTT
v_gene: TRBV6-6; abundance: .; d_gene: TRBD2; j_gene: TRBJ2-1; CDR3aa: CASSYPASGNEQFF; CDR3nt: TGTGCCAGCAGTTACCCCGCTAGCGGGAATGAGCAGTTCTTC
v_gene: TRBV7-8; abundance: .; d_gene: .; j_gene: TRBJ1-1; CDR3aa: CASSGGQTNTEAFF; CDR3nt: TGTGCCAGCAGTGGCGGACAGACGAACACTGAAGCTTTCTTT
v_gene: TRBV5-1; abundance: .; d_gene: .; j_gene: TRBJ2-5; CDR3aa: CASSPPGVQETQYF; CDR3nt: TGCGCCAGCAGCCCCCCAGGGGTTCAAGAGACCCAGTACTTC
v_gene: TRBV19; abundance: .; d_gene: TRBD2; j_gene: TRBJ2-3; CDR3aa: CASGFADTQYF; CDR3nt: TGTGCTAGCGGGTTTGCAGATACGCAGTATTTT
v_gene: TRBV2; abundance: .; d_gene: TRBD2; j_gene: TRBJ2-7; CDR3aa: CASRTSGSWFDEQYF; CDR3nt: TGTGCCAGCAGAACTAGCGGGAGTTGGTTCGACGAGCAGTACTTC
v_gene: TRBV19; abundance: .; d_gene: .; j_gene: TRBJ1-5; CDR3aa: CASSVGLSRPQHF; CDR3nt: TGTGCCAGTAGTGTAGGACTGTCGAGGCCCCAGCATTTT
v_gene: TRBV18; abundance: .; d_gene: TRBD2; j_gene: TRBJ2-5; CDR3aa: CASSPETGGVGTQYF; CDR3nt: TGTGCCAGCTCACCGGAGACGGGAGGAGTAGGGACCCAGTACTTC
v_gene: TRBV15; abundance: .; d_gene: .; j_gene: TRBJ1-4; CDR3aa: CATSGSGASYEKLFF; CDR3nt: TGTGCCACCAGCGGCTCAGGGGCATCGTACGAAAAACTGTTTTTT
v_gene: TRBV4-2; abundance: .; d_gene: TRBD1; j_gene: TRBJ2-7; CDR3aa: CASSQESPIGGTGLQYF; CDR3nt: TGTGCCAGCAGCCAAGAATCCCCAATAGGGGGCACTGGATTGCAGTACTTC
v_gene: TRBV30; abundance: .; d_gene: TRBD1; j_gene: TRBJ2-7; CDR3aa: CAWRTGALQYF; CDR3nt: TGTGCCTGGAGGACAGGGGCTTTACAGTACTTC
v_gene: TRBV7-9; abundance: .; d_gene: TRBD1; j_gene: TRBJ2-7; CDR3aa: CASSLVRRTGIDEQYF; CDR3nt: TGTGCCAGCAGCTTAGTTAGAAGGACAGGGATCGACGAGCAGTACTTC
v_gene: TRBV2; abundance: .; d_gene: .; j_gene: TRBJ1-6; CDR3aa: CASSPRRGGGSPLHF; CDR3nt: TGTGCCAGCAGTCCTAGGCGGGGGGGAGGCTCACCCCTCCACTTT
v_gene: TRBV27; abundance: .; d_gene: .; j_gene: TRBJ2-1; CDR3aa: CASSSPGSYNEQFF; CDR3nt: TGTGCCAGCAGTTCCCCCGGGAGTTACAATGAGCAGTTCTTC
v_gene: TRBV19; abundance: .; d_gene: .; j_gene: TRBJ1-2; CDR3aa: CASSIETAYGYTF; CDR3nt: TGTGCCAGTAGTATCGAGACAGCCTATGGCTACACCTTC
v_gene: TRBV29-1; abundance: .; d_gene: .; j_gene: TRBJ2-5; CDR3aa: CSVDIMTGHVQETQYF; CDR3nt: TGCAGCGTTGACATAATGACCGGACATGTGCAAGAGACCCAGTACTTC
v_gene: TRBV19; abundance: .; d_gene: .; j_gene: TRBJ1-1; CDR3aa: CASSARQLNTEAFF; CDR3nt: TGTGCCAGTAGTGCCCGACAACTGAACACTGAAGCTTTCTTT
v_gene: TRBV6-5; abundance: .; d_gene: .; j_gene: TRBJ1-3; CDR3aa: CASRRFNGNTIYF; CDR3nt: TGTGCCAGCAGGCGCTTTAACGGAAACACCATATATTTT